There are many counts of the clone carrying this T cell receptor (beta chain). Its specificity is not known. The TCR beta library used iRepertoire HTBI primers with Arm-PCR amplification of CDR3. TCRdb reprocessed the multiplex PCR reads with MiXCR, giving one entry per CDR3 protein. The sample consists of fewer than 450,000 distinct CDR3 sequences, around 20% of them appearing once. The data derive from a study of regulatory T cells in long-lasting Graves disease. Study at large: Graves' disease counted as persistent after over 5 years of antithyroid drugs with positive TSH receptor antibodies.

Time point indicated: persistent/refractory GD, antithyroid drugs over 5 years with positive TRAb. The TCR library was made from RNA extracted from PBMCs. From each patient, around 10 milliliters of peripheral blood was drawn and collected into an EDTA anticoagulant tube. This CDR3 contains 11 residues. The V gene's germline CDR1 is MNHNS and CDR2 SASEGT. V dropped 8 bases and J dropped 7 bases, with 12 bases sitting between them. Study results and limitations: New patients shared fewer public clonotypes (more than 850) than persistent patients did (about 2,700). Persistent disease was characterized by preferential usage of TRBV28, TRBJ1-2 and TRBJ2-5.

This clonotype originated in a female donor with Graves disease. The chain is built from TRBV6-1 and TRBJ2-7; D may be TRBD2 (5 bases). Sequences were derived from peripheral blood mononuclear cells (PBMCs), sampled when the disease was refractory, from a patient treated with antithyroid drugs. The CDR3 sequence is CASGSGIEQYF. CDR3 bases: TGTGCCAGCGGGAGTGGAATAGAGCAGTACTTC.